These T cell receptor beta chains were read from a single sample in a study of beta chain features in type 1 diabetes. Measured with immunoSEQ multiplex PCR; TCRdb has only the in-frame clones, and not every one. This table has about 150,000 clones, approximately 9.1% appearing once. The sequencing input was central memory CD4+ T cells from blood. All receptors come from a woman aged 25-40 years with type 1 diabetes. CDR3s include the opening cysteine and the closing phenylalanine or tryptophan.

cdr3_length	v_call	j_call	cdr3_aa
15	TRBV19	TRBJ1-5	CASSPTGGTGQPQHF
13	TRBV19	TRBJ1-1	CASSQYKRTEAFF
16	TRBV9	TRBJ2-1	CASSQGGAGIYNEQFF
13	TRBV27	TRBJ1-2	CASSLSGEVGYTF
15	TRBV7-3	TRBJ2-1	CASSLGSSGHNEQFF
12	TRBV6-5	TRBJ1-5	CASSSATGPQHF
15	TRBV6-5	TRBJ1-4	CASSYSTDRVRKLFF
15	TRBV30	TRBJ1-3	CAWSPTGGRGNTIYF
15	TRBV19	TRBJ2-2	CASSNGSYLTGELFF
14	TRBV7-2	TRBJ2-7	CASSFGSETYEQYF
17	TRBV7-9	TRBJ2-4	CASSPNWGTGVKNIQYF
13	TRBV5-1	TRBJ1-4	CASSLAPLEKLFF
15	TRBV10-3	TRBJ2-2	CAIRKLADNTGELFF
10	TRBV30	TRBJ1-1	CAWSGAEAFF
15	TRBV5-1	TRBJ2-2	CASSDGTGHTGELFF
15	TRBV5-4	TRBJ2-3	CASSFGGSETDTQYF
14	TRBV19	TRBJ1-4	CASSKGDSNEKLFF
13	TRBV7-2	TRBJ2-7	CASSLRPSTEQYF
16	TRBV5-4	TRBJ2-3	CASSPRSGSSTDTQYF
14	TRBV23-1	TRBJ1-3	CASGSGTGGFAIYF
14	TRBV6-6	TRBJ2-7	CASSLNAGTAEQYF
15	TRBV11-2	TRBJ2-1	CASSLVDGRNNEQFF
14	TRBV14	TRBJ2-5	CASSQGLAAGTQYF
15	TRBV4-2	TRBJ2-2	CASSQAGEYTGELFF
14	TRBV5-1	TRBJ1-1	CASSQGIMNTEAFF
16	TRBV11-3	TRBJ2-3	CASSLGAGVRTDTQYF
12	TRBV18	TRBJ1-2	CASSPAGDGYTF
16	TRBV28	TRBJ1-3	CASSFPRASSGNTIYF
16	TRBV19	TRBJ2-7	CASSHTVGTADYEQYF
16	TRBV7-9	TRBJ2-1	CASSLAWTSSYNEQFF
14	TRBV6-6	TRBJ2-3	CASRDLASTDTQYF
15	TRBV6-5	TRBJ2-3	CASSYSRSAEDTQYF
15	TRBV15	TRBJ2-2	CATSRDFPSPGELFF
13	TRBV30	TRBJ2-7	CAWSRGTAYEQYF
19	TRBV30	TRBJ2-5	CAWSVYAPSPGQLQETQYF
16	TRBV7-9	TRBJ1-1	CASSIKHRAQNTEAFF